This TCR beta chain comes out of a study of blood T cell repertoires in COVID-19. Study information: Sites in the United States, Italy and Spain provided acute and convalescent COVID-19 samples. T cells, B-cell-depleted T cells, or PBMCs provided the cDNA or gDNA that served as material.

Methods used by the authors: How many nucleated cells were present was estimated from reference gene primer amplification. Sequencing used immunoSEQ multiplex PCR; TCRdb keeps in-frame clones, though not all of them. V and J calls and clone size come straight from that table; D and trimming were deduced from the DNA. Found here are around 15,000 clones, about 91% of them singletons; the top ten hold 12%. The CDR3 runs to 14 residues. The germline CDR1 and CDR2 sequences are SGHRS and YFSETQ. V was clipped by 2 bases and J by 4 bases, with 12 bases between them. The TCR originated in a human donor in a cohort sampled during active COVID-19. The sample was peripheral blood. V usage is TRBV5-1 and J usage is TRBJ1-1; the D gene is possibly TRBD1 (5 bases). CDR3 sequence: CASSFGGGGTEAFF. In nucleotides, the CDR3 is TGCGCCAGCAGCTTTGGGGGAGGAGGCACTGAAGCTTTCTTT.